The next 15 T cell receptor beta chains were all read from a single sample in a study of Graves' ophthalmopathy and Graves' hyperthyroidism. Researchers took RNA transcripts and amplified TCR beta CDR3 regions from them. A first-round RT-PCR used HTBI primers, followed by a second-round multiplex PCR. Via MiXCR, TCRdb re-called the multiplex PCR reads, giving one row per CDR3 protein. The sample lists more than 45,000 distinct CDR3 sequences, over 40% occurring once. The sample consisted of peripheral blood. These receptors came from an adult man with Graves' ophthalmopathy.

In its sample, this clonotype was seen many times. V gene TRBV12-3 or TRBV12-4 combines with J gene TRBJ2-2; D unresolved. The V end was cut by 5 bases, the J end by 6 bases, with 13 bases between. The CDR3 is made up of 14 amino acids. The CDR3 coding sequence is TGTGCCAGCAGTCCCAGGCAGTATTCCGGGGAGCTGTTTTTT. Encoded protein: CASSPRQYSGELFF.

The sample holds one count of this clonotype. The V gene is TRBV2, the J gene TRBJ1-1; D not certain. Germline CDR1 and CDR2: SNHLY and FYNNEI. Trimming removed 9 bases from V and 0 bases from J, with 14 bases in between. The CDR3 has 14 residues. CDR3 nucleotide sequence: TGTGCCAGTGGGATTGGCAGCATGAACACTGAAGCTTTCTTT. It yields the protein CASGIGSMNTEAFF.

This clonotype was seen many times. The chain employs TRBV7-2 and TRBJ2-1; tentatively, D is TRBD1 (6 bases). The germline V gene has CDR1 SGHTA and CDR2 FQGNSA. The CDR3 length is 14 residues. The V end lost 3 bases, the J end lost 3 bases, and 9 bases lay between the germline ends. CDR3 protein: CASSFRDIYNEQFF. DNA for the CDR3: TGTGCCAGCAGCTTCCGGGACATCTACAATGAGCAGTTCTTC.

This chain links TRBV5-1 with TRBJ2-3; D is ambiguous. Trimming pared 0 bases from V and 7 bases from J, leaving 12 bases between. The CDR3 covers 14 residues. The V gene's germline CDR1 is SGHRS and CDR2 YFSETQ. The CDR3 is CASSLAGEMNTQYF. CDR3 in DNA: TGCGCCAGCAGCTTGGCCGGTGAGATGAATACGCAGTATTTT.

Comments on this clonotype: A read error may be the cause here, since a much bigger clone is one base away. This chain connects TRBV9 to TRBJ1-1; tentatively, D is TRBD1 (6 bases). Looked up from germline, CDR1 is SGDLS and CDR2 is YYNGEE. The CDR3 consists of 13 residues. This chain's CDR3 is CASSQRRGSEAYF. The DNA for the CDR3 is TGTGCCAGCAGCCAGCGGAGGGGGTCTGAAGCTTACTTT.

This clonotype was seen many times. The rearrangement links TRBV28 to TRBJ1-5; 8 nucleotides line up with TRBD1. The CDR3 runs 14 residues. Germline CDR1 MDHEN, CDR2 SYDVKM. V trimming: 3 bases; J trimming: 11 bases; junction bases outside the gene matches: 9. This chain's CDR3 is CASSFPGQARAQHF. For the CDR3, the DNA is TGTGCCAGCAGTTTCCCGGGACAGGCCAGGGCCCAGCATTTT.

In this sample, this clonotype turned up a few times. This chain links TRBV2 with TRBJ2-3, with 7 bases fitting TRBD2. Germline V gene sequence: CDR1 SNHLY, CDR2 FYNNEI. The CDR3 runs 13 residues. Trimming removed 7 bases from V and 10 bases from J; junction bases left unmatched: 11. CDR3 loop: CASIAGLREPQYF. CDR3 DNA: TGTGCCAGCATAGCGGGCCTAAGGGAGCCGCAGTATTTT.

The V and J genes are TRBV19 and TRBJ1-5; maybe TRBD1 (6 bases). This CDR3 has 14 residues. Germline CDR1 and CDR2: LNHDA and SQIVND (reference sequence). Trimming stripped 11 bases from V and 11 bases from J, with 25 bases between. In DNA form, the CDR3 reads TGTGCCTCAAGACGGGACACTAGCCAAGAGACCCAGCATTTT. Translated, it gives CASRRDTSQETQHF.

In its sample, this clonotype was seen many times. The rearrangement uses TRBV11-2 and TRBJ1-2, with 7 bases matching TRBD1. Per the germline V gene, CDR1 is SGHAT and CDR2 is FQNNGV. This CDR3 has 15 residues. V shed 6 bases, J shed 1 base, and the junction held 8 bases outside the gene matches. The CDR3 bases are TGTGCCAGCAGGAAACCGGGACAGATTAACTATGGCTACACCTTC. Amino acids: CASRKPGQINYGYTF. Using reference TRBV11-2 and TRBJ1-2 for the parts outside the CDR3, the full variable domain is EAGVAQSPRYKIIEKRQSVAFWCNPISGHATLYWYQQILGQGPKLLIQFQNNGVVDDSQLPKDRFSAERLKGVDSTLKIQPAKLEDSAVYLCASRKPGQINYGYTFGSGTRLTVV.

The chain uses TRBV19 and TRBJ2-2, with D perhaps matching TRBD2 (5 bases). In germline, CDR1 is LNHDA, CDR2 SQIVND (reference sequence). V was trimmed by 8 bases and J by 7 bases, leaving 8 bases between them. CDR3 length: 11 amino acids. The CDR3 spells CASPGIGELFF. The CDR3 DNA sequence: TGTGCCAGTCCGGGGATCGGGGAGCTGTTTTTT.

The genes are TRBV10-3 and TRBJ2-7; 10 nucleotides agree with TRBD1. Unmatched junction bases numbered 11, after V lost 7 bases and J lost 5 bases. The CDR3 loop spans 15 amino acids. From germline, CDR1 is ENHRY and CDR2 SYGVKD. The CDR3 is CAIMETGTGDNEQYF. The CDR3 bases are TGTGCCATCATGGAAACGGGGACAGGGGATAACGAGCAGTACTTC.

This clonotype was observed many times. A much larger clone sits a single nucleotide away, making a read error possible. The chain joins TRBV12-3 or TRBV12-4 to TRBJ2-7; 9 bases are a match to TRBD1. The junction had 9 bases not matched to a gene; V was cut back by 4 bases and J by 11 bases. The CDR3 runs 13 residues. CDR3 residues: CASSSTGTGWEYF. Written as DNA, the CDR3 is TGTGCCAGCAGTTCCACCGGGACAGGGTGGGAGTACTTC.

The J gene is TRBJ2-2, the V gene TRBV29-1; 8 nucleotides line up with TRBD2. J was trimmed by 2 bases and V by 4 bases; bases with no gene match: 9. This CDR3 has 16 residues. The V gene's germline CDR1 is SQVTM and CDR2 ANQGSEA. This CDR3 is CSVVSHTSGNTGELFF. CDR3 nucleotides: TGCAGCGTTGTCAGTCATACTAGCGGAAACACCGGGGAGCTGTTTTTT.

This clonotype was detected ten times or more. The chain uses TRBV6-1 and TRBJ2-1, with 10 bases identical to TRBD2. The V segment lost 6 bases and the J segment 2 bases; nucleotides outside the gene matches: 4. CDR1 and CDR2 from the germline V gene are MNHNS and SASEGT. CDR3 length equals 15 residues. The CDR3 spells CASRPSGSPYNEQFF. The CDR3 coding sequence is TGTGCCAGCAGGCCTAGCGGGAGCCCCTACAATGAGCAGTTCTTC.

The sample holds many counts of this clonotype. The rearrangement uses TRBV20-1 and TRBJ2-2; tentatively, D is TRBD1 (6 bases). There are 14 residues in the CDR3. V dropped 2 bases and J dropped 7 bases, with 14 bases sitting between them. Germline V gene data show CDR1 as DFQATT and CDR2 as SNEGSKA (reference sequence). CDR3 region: CSARHRDKGGELFF. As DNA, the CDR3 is TGCAGTGCTAGACACAGGGATAAGGGCGGGGAGCTGTTTTTT.